Relative to its sample, the clone carrying this T cell receptor beta chain is medium-sized. Its antigen is as yet unknown. TRB was amplified from about 260-540 ng of blood genomic DNA. These data are taken from a study of T and B cells in COVID-19 patients. On the study more broadly: Active-infection patients were older, median 67 years, than recovered patients, median approximately 35 years.

The ends were cut back, 5 bases at V and 10 bases at J, with 14 bases in the middle. The CDR3 length is 13 residues. The V gene's germline CDR1 is MNHEY and CDR2 SMNVEV (reference sequence). General study points: In COVID-19 patients, T cell receptor beta variable and joining gene use was reportedly strongly skewed. Clonality of TRB repertoires was high in active COVID-19; recovery brought above-healthy diversity and richness. No sequencing was yet done of CD4+, regulatory or CD8+ subsets, or of SARS-CoV-2-responsive or tetramer+ sorted cells.

Multiplex PCR with BIOMED2 TRB-A/B primer pools amplified TRB rearrangements. MiXCR was run by TCRdb on the multiplex PCR reads, yielding one entry per CDR3 protein. The sample has 13,000 to 15,000 distinct CDR3 sequences, about 30% seen once; the top ten hold approximately 6.2%. The sequence was obtained from a human donor who had recovered from COVID-19. The material sequenced was blood. The chain uses TRBV27 and TRBJ1-4, with a weak D call TRBD1 (5 bases). CDR3 bases: TGTGCCAGCAGTATTTCACAGGTCGGAAAACTGTTTTTT. Translated: CASSISQVGKLFF.